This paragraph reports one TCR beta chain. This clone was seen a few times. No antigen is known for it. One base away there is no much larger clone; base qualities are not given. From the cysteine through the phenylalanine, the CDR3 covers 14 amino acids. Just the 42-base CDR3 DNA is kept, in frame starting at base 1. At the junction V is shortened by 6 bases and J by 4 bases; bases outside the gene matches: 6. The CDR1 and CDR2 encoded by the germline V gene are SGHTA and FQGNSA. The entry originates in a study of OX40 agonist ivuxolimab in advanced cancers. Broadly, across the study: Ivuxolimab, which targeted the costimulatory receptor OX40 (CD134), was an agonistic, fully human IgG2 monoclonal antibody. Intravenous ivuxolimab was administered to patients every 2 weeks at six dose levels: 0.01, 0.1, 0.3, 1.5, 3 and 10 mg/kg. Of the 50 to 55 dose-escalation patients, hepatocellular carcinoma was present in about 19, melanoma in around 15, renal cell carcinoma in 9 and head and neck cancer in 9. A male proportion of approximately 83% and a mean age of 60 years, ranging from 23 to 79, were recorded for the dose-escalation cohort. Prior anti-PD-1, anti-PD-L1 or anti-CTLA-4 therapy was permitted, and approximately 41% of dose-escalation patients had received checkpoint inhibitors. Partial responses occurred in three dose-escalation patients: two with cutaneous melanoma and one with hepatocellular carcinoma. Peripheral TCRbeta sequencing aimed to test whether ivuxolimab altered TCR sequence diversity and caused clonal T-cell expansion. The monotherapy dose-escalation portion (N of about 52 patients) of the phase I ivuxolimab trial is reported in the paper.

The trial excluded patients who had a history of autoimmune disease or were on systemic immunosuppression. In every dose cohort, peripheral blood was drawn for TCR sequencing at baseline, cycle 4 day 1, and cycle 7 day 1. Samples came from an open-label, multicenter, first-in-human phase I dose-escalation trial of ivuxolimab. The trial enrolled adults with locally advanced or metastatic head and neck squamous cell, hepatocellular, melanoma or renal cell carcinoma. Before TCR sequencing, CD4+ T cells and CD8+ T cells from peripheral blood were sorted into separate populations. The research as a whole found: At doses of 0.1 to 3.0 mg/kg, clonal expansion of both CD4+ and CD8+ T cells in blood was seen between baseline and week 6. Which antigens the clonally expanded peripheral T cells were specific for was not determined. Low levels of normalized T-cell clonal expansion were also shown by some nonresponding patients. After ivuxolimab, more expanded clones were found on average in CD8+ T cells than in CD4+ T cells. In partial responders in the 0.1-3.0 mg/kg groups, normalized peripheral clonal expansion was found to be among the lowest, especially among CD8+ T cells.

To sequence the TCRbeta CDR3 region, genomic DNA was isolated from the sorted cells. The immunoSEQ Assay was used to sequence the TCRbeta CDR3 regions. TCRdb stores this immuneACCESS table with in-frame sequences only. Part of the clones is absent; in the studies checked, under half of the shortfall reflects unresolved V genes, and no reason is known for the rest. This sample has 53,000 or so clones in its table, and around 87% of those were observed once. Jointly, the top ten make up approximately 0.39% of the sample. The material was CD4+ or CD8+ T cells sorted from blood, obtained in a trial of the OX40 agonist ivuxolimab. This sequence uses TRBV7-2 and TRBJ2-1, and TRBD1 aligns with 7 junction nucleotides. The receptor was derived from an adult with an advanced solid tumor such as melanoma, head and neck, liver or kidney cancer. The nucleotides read TGTGCCAGCAGGTCAGGGGGTCCTTACAATGAGCAGTTCTTC. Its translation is CASRSGGPYNEQFF.